Shown below are 30 T cell receptor beta chains from a single sample sequenced in a study of cytomegalovirus exposure and HLA in healthy donors. The PCR was carried out with 60 Vbeta primers and 13 Jbeta primers. Here immunoSEQ multiplex PCR was the method, and the copy in TCRdb shows in-frame clones only, minus some. This table has 150,000 to 200,000 clones, about four fifths appearing once. Input material: PBMCs. These TCRs come from a woman aged 45-65 years in good health and CMV-seronegative.

This rearrangement joins TRBV5-5 to TRBJ2-7, with D possibly TRBD2 on 5 matching bases. CDR3 length: 15 amino acids. V lost 0 bases, J lost 3 bases, and 13 bases lay in between. Germline CDR1 SGHKS, CDR2 YYEKEE (reference sequence). CDR3 sequence reads: CASSLVGLSNYEQYF. Written as DNA, the CDR3 is TGTGCCAGCAGCTTGGTCGGACTGTCAAACTACGAGCAGTACTTC.

This clone was observed a few times. The V call is TRBV5-6, the J call TRBJ2-1; TRBD2 agrees at 9 bases. V lost 0 bases to trimming and J lost 3 bases; unmatched junction nucleotides: 7. The CDR3 runs 17 residues. Germline V gene lookup returns CDR1 SGHDT and CDR2 YYEEEE. CDR3 coding DNA: TGTGCCAGCAGCTTGGGGGGGTGGACTAGCGACTACAATGAGCAGTTCTTC. It codes for CASSLGGWTSDYNEQFF.

This chain joins TRBV7-8 and TRBJ1-5, with 10 bases identical to TRBD1. V gave up 4 bases and J gave up 5 bases; unmatched junction bases: 5. This CDR3 comprises 15 residues. Germline assignment: CDR1 SGHVS and CDR2 FQNEAQ. The CDR3 DNA sequence: TGTGCCAGCAGCTCCCGGACAGGGGGTCATCAGCCCCAGCATTTT. This codes for CASSSRTGGHQPQHF.

This clone was counted a few times. CDR3 loop: CASSEEQGRPQHF. CDR3 DNA: TGTGCCAGCAGTGAAGAACAGGGAAGGCCCCAGCATTTT. The chain links TRBV2 to TRBJ1-5, with a tentative D call TRBD1 (6 bases). The CDR3 runs 13 residues. V was shortened by 1 base and J by 9 bases, with 10 bases between the two germline ends. The germline V gene encodes CDR1 SNHLY and CDR2 FYNNEI.

The V gene is TRBV5-1, the J gene TRBJ2-7; no clear D gene. The CDR3 loop spans 12 amino acids. Germline V CDR1 and CDR2: SGHRS, YFSETQ. With 4 bases removed from V and 4 bases from J, the gap between germline ends came to 9 bases. Here the CDR3 reads CASSPSVYEQYF. The CDR3 region has the DNA TGCGCCAGCAGCCCGTCGGTATACGAGCAGTACTTC.

The J gene is TRBJ1-1, the V gene TRBV7-9, with D perhaps TRBD1 (6 bases). The V gene lost 1 base and the J gene lost 0 bases, with 15 bases spanning the gap. The CDR3 contains 17 residues. Germline CDR1 SEHNR, CDR2 FQNEAQ (reference sequence). As DNA, the CDR3 is TGTGCCAGCAGCTTAGTTTTTGGGACACCGTTGAACACTGAAGCTTTCTTT. Amino acid sequence: CASSLVFGTPLNTEAFF.

The CDR3 protein is CASSSWDSTYEQYF. The CDR3 nucleotides are TGCGCCAGCAGCTCATGGGACAGTACCTACGAGCAGTACTTC. The V and J genes are TRBV5-1 and TRBJ2-7; 7 bases are a match to TRBD1. In germline, CDR1 is SGHRS, CDR2 YFSETQ. This CDR3 contains 14 residues. Trimming removed 3 bases from V and 2 bases from J; junction bases left unmatched: 5.

This chain uses TRBV18 with TRBJ2-7, with TRBD2 identical over 8 bases. This CDR3 is 16 amino acids long. Trimming cost V 1 base and J 0 bases; bases outside gene matches: 5. The germline V gene encodes CDR1 KGHSH and CDR2 LQKENI. The CDR3 DNA is TGTGCCAGCTCACCACGCGGTAGCGGGATCTCCTACGAGCAGTACTTC. Translation gives CASSPRGSGISYEQYF.

The chain links TRBV18 to TRBJ1-1, with 8 bases aligning to TRBD1. The V gene's germline CDR1 is KGHSH and CDR2 LQKENI. V lost 4 bases and J lost 1; bases outside the gene matches: 5. The CDR3 has 15 amino acids. The CDR3 here is CASSRGQGTNTEAFF. The CDR3 bases are TGTGCCAGCTCACGCGGACAGGGAACGAACACTGAAGCTTTCTTT.

The V and J genes are TRBV7-3 and TRBJ2-2, with D possibly being TRBD1 (6 bases). In germline, CDR1 is SGHTA, CDR2 FQGTGA. The CDR3 totals 16 residues. V gave up 5 bases and J gave up 2 bases, with 15 bases separating them. This chain's CDR3 is CASSPRAGVNTGELFF. Here the CDR3 DNA reads TGTGCCAGCAGCCCCAGGGCAGGGGTTAACACCGGGGAGCTGTTTTTT.

The V call is TRBV6-5, the J call TRBJ2-5, with 8 bases aligning to TRBD2. This CDR3 contains 15 residues. V lost 6 bases to trimming and J lost 5 bases; unmatched junction nucleotides: 11. The V gene's germline CDR1 is MNHEY and CDR2 SVGAGI. The CDR3 DNA sequence: TGTGCCAGCAGACAACGAAGCGGGAGCCGGGAGACCCAGTACTTC. Translated: CASRQRSGSRETQYF.

The chain uses TRBV4-1 and TRBJ2-7, with D possibly TRBD1 on 6 matching bases. Germline CDR1 is MGHRA and CDR2 is YSYEKL. The CDR3 loop spans 15 amino acids. Deletions cut 3 bases from V and 4 bases from J, with 16 bases between. The DNA for the CDR3 is TGCGCCAGCAGCCAGGCACAGGGTTGGGGGTACGAGCAGTACTTC. Translation: CASSQAQGWGYEQYF.

CDR3 DNA sequence: TGTGCCAGCAGCCCGGGTCCCATTTCCTATAATTCACCCCTCCACTTT. As protein: CASSPGPISYNSPLHF. This chain links TRBV5-8 with TRBJ1-6; no reliable D call. Germline values: CDR1 SGHTS, CDR2 YDEGEE. Trimming left V 4 bases short and J 1 base short, with 12 bases between. The CDR3 length is 16 residues. Drawing the rest from reference TRBV5-8 and TRBJ1-6, the complete variable domain is EAGVTQSPTHLIKTRGQQATLRCSPISGHTSVYWYQQALGLGLQFLLWYDEGEERNRGNFPPRFSGRQFPNYSSELNVNALELEDSALYLCASSPGPISYNSPLHFGNGTRLTVT.

The V and J genes are TRBV7-9 and TRBJ2-6; 7 bases fit TRBD2. Per germline, CDR1 SEHNR and CDR2 FQNEAQ (reference sequence). There are 15 residues in the CDR3. The CDR3 loop is CAIQGGVSGANVLTF. The CDR3 nucleotides are TGTGCTATTCAGGGAGGGGTCTCTGGGGCCAACGTCCTGACTTTC.

This sequence joins TRBV4-3 and TRBJ2-2; 13 bases align to TRBD2. In germline, CDR1 is LGHNA, CDR2 YSLEER. The CDR3 has 19 residues. V shed 0 bases, J shed 4 bases, and the junction held 8 bases outside the gene matches. CDR3 loop: CASSQDQLAGGQGTGELFF. DNA for the CDR3: TGCGCCAGCAGCCAAGATCAACTAGCGGGGGGGCAAGGCACCGGGGAGCTGTTTTTT.

The chain couples TRBV19 to TRBJ2-5; TRBD1 matches at 10 bases. Germline V gene data show CDR1 as LNHDA and CDR2 as SQIVND (reference sequence). The CDR3 extends over 15 amino acids. J was trimmed by 5 bases and V by 4 bases; bases with no gene match: 7. CDR3 coding DNA: TGTGCCAGTAGTAACCGGGACAGGGGAGGGGAGACCCAGTACTTC. Its protein is CASSNRDRGGETQYF.

The V gene is TRBV19, the J gene TRBJ2-3; 9 bases match TRBD2. The germline V gene has CDR1 LNHDA and CDR2 SQIVND (reference sequence). The V and J ends lost 2 bases and 6 bases, in that order; junction bases with no gene match: 12. The CDR3 is made up of 17 amino acids. In DNA form, the CDR3 reads TGTGCCAGTAGTATACCTCCCGGCGGGAGGGCCAGGGATACGCAGTATTTT. Amino acids: CASSIPPGGRARDTQYF.

This rearrangement joins TRBV7-2 to TRBJ1-5, with TRBD1 identical over 8 bases. V trimming: 4 bases; J trimming: 2 bases; junction bases outside the gene matches: 4. There are 15 residues in the CDR3. Germline loops: CDR1 SGHTA, CDR2 FQGNSA. The CDR3 is CASSSGQGGNQPQHF. The DNA for the CDR3 is TGTGCCAGCAGCTCCGGACAGGGAGGCAATCAGCCCCAGCATTTT. Full variable domain (remainder filled in from reference TRBV7-2 and TRBJ1-5): GAGVSQSPSNKVTEKGKDVELRCDPISGHTALYWYRQSLGQGLEFLIYFQGNSAPDKSGLPSDRFSAERTGGSVSTLTIQRTQQEDSAVYLCASSSGQGGNQPQHFGDGTRLSIL.

This clone showed up just a few times. The V and J genes are TRBV7-9 and TRBJ1-1, with a tentative D call TRBD1 (6 bases). The length of the CDR3 is 14 residues. The V end was cut by 6 bases, the J end by 7 bases, with 18 bases between. Germline V lookup: CDR1 SEHNR, CDR2 FQNEAQ (reference sequence). CDR3 nucleotides: TGTGCCAGCAGATTACCGGGACACTCGCTTGAAGCTTTCTTT. The encoded protein is CASRLPGHSLEAFF.

This clone appeared a single time. This chain connects TRBV7-9 to TRBJ2-7; D possibly corresponds to TRBD1 (5 bases). This CDR3 spans 12 amino acids. In germline, CDR1 is SEHNR, CDR2 FQNEAQ (reference sequence). The V gene lost 6 bases and the J gene lost 3 bases, with 9 bases spanning the gap. CDR3 sequence reads: CASSTDSYEQYF. The CDR3 nucleotides read TGTGCCAGCAGTACAGACAGCTACGAGCAGTACTTC.

V and J are TRBV18 and TRBJ2-7, with TRBD2 matching 8 bases. The CDR3 length is 13 residues. Losses at the gene ends were 3 bases for V and 3 bases for J; bases not matched to a gene: 1. Germline V gives CDR1 KGHSH, CDR2 LQKENI. The CDR3 coding sequence is TGTGCCAGCTCACCCGGGGGGGGCTACGAGCAGTACTTC. Translation gives CASSPGGGYEQYF.

The chain has TRBV6-5 and TRBJ1-3, with D hard to call. V shed 4 bases and J shed 0 bases, with 7 bases lying between them. The CDR3 length is 14 residues. The germline V gene has CDR1 MNHEY and CDR2 SVGAGI. As DNA, the CDR3 is TGTGCCAGCAGTTTGCGGTTCTCTGGAAACACCATATATTTT. Protein product: CASSLRFSGNTIYF.

The chain employs TRBV27 and TRBJ2-1, with a weak D call TRBD1 (5 bases). V dropped 3 bases and J dropped 5 bases, with 14 bases sitting between them. Germline V gene sequence: CDR1 MNHEY, CDR2 SMNVEV (reference sequence). The CDR3 contains 15 residues. This CDR3 reads CASSFAQGWDNEQFF. CDR3 coding DNA: TGTGCCAGCAGTTTTGCTCAGGGATGGGACAATGAGCAGTTCTTC.

The CDR3 nucleotides read TGCGCCAGCAGGCCCAATGAGGGGAACACTGAAGCTTTCTTT. Protein product: CASRPNEGNTEAFF. This chain links TRBV4-1 with TRBJ1-1; D gene unclear. Trimming stripped 6 bases from V and 1 base from J, with 12 bases between. From germline, CDR1 is MGHRA and CDR2 YSYEKL. The CDR3 length is 14 residues.

The gene calls are TRBV4-1 and TRBJ1-2; weak D call: TRBD1 (5 bases). CDR3 size: 15 residues. Germline V lookup: CDR1 MGHRA, CDR2 YSYEKL. Between the trimmed V and J ends, which lost 1 base and 7 bases, there was a span of 16 bases. In DNA, the CDR3 is TGCGCCAGCAGCCAAGTCCATGTGGGGGGGGGTGGCTACACCTTC. As protein: CASSQVHVGGGGYTF.

The CDR3 sequence: CASSQGAGSGETQYF. CDR3 nucleotide sequence: TGTGCCAGCAGCCAGGGGGCGGGATCCGGAGAGACCCAGTACTTC. This chain joins TRBV7-6 and TRBJ2-5; 8 positions agree with TRBD1. With V trimmed by 5 bases and J by 4 bases, 9 bases remained unmatched. The germline V gene has CDR1 SGHVS and CDR2 FNYEAQ. The CDR3 covers 15 residues.

V is TRBV28 and J is TRBJ2-7; 13 bases agree with TRBD2. The CDR3 runs 16 residues. V dropped 6 bases and J dropped 4; count of bases not matched to a gene: 9. The germline V gene has CDR1 MDHEN and CDR2 SYDVKM. CDR3 loop: CASRTTSGGARYEQYF. As DNA, the CDR3 is TGTGCCAGCAGAACTACTAGCGGGGGGGCCAGGTACGAGCAGTACTTC.

A few counts support this clone. V usage is TRBV7-9 and J usage is TRBJ2-1; D gene uncertain. CDR3 length: 15 residues. The germline V gene encodes CDR1 SEHNR and CDR2 FQNEAQ (reference sequence). V was trimmed by 3 bases and J by 0 bases, leaving 9 bases between them. CDR3 sequence: CASSLSGTSYNEQFF. CDR3 DNA sequence: TGTGCCAGCAGCTTGTCGGGTACCTCCTACAATGAGCAGTTCTTC.

V and J are TRBV5-8 and TRBJ2-5; TRBD1 agrees at 9 bases. Germline V gene lookup returns CDR1 SGHTS and CDR2 YDEGEE. Trimming cost V 4 bases and J 5 bases; bases outside gene matches: 12. The CDR3 loop spans 16 amino acids. CDR3 residues: CASSSSGQGTYETQYF. In nucleotides, the CDR3 is TGTGCCAGCAGCAGCTCAGGACAGGGGACTTACGAGACCCAGTACTTC.

The chain uses TRBV19 and TRBJ1-5, with 10 bases identical to TRBD1. Losses at the gene ends were 3 bases for V and 4 bases for J; bases not matched to a gene: 9. The CDR3 consists of 17 residues. Germline V CDR1 and CDR2: LNHDA, SQIVND (reference sequence). Written as DNA, the CDR3 is TGTGCCAGTAGTATTCCCGGACAGGGGGTTAGGAATCAGCCCCAGCATTTT. Its protein is CASSIPGQGVRNQPQHF.